The 16 T cell receptor beta chains below were found in one sample sequenced in a study of T cell changes during pregnancy in multiple sclerosis. Produced via immunoSEQ multiplex PCR; TCRdb's table is partial and in-frame only. The data hold 75,000 to 100,000 clones, with roughly 94% observed a single time. This material consisted of peripheral blood, taken after pregnancy. The receptors shown here come from a female donor in good health, enrolled as a control in a pregnancy study.

V is TRBV27 and J is TRBJ2-3; tentatively, D is TRBD2 (5 bases). V gave up 2 bases and J gave up 5 bases, with 5 bases separating them. CDR1 and CDR2 (germline): MNHEY, SMNVEV (reference sequence). The CDR3 is made up of 12 amino acids. CDR3 bases: TGTGCCAGCAGTTTAGAGGGAGATACGCAGTATTTT. This encodes CASSLEGDTQYF.

V and J are TRBV6-5 and TRBJ2-1, with a weak D call TRBD1 (6 bases). Germline V gene lookup returns CDR1 MNHEY and CDR2 SVGAGI. Trimming removed 2 bases at V and 8 bases at J, with 13 bases between. The CDR3 covers 14 residues. Here the CDR3 reads CASSYLGHNHEQFF. CDR3 nucleotide sequence: TGTGCCAGCAGTTACCTGGGACACAACCATGAGCAGTTCTTC.

The V call is TRBV5-1, the J call TRBJ1-2; 8 bases match TRBD1. This CDR3 has 15 residues. Unmatched junction bases numbered 9, after V lost 4 bases and J lost 4 bases. Germline CDR1 and CDR2: SGHRS and YFSETQ. The CDR3: CASSAAPGTGYGYTF. The CDR3 coding sequence is TGCGCCAGCAGCGCCGCCCCCGGGACAGGCTATGGCTACACCTTC.

The rearrangement links TRBV6-5 to TRBJ1-1; TRBD1 matches 9 bases. Germline V CDR1 and CDR2: MNHEY, SVGAGI. The V and J ends lost 5 bases and 5 bases, in that order; junction bases with no gene match: 9. The CDR3 length is 15 residues. CDR3 nucleotides: TGTGCCAGCAGTCAACCTGACAGGGGGTTGACTGAAGCTTTCTTT. Translated: CASSQPDRGLTEAFF.

J is TRBJ2-3 and V is TRBV9; 9 nucleotides agree with TRBD2. Unmatched junction bases numbered 8, after V lost 0 bases and J lost 3 bases. Germline CDR1 and CDR2: SGDLS and YYNGEE. This CDR3 is 17 amino acids long. The CDR3 DNA sequence: TGTGCCAGCAGCGTAGGGTCTTTAGCGGGGGCGACAGATACGCAGTATTTT. Its protein is CASSVGSLAGATDTQYF.

The chain links TRBV7-2 to TRBJ2-1; no definite D call. The germline V gene encodes CDR1 SGHTA and CDR2 FQGNSA. V lost 2 bases and J 12 bases, leaving 11 bases between the germline ends. The CDR3 runs 12 residues. CDR3 sequence reads: CASSLSLAVQFF. As DNA, the CDR3 is TGTGCCAGCAGCTTATCATTGGCGGTGCAGTTCTTC.

This clone occurred once. CDR3 residues: CASSPFGLAGGFTYEQYF. CDR3 DNA sequence: TGTGCCAGCAGTCCCTTCGGGCTAGCGGGAGGGTTCACCTACGAGCAGTACTTC. The J gene is TRBJ2-7, the V gene TRBV6-4, with 12 bases matching TRBD2. There are 18 residues in the CDR3. J was trimmed by 2 bases and V by 5 bases; bases with no gene match: 13. Germline CDR1 is MRHNA and CDR2 is SNTAGT.

The sample holds one count of this clone. The chain joins TRBV5-1 to TRBJ1-5; TRBD1 might be the D (6 bases). This CDR3 region has 13 residues. CDR1 is SGHRS and CDR2 is YFSETQ in the germline V gene. V was pared by 3 bases and J by 5 bases, with 9 bases between. The CDR3 spells CASSSGVDQPQHF. CDR3 nucleotide sequence: TGCGCCAGCAGCTCAGGGGTTGATCAGCCCCAGCATTTT.

V and J are TRBV6-5 and TRBJ2-3, with 8 bases matching TRBD2. Germline V gives CDR1 MNHEY, CDR2 SVGAGI. This CDR3 contains 15 residues. The V and J ends lost 6 bases and 2 bases, in that order; junction bases with no gene match: 7. The CDR3: CASRGGTRTTDTQYF. The CDR3 nucleotides read TGTGCCAGCAGGGGGGGGACTAGGACCACAGATACGCAGTATTTT.

Comments on this clone: Germline is not matched at one junction end, which may reflect a read error. The rearrangement joins TRBV7-9 to TRBJ1-4, with 10 bases lining up with TRBD1. This CDR3 region has 11 residues. Germline CDR1 reads SEHNR; CDR2 reads FQNEAQ (reference sequence). The DNA for the CDR3 is TGTGCCAGCAGCGATGGGACAGGGGTACAGTTT. Residues: CASSDGTGVQF.

V gene TRBV27 combines with J gene TRBJ2-1; 10 bases are shared with TRBD1. CDR1 and CDR2 from the germline V gene are MNHEY and SMNVEV (reference sequence). The V segment lost 6 bases and the J segment 7 bases; nucleotides outside the gene matches: 3. This CDR3 has 13 amino acids. CDR3 nucleotides: TGTGCCAGCAGGGACAGGGGGATAAATGAGCAGTTCTTC. This translates into CASRDRGINEQFF.

The genes are TRBV2 and TRBJ1-5; TRBD1 aligns across 9 bases. There are 15 residues in the CDR3. V shed 7 bases and J 3 bases; nucleotides not matched to a gene: 7. CDR1 is SNHLY, CDR2 FYNNEI, per germline. The CDR3 region has the DNA TGTGCCAGCATTCGGGACAGGGCTAACAATCAGCCCCAGCATTTT. Its translation: CASIRDRANNQPQHF.

CDR3 nucleotide sequence: TGTGCCACCAGCAGAGGTAGAATGGATACGCAGTATTTT. It codes for CATSRGRMDTQYF. J is TRBJ2-3 and V is TRBV15; D unclear. The CDR3 is 13 residues long. V gave up 1 base and J gave up 6 bases, with 8 bases separating them. CDR1 and CDR2 (germline): LNHNV, YYDKDF (reference sequence).

The chain employs TRBV6-5 and TRBJ1-1, with 11 bases aligning to TRBD1. This CDR3 has 15 residues. Trimming took 2 bases from V and 7 from J; bases not matched to a gene: 6. CDR1 is MNHEY and CDR2 is SVGAGI in the germline V gene. In nucleotides, the CDR3 is TGTGCCAGCAGTTACCGGGACAGGGGGTTTAGTGAAGCTTTCTTT. It specifies CASSYRDRGFSEAFF.

The chain joins TRBV27 to TRBJ1-1, with unresolved D. There are 16 residues in the CDR3. Looked up from germline, CDR1 is MNHEY and CDR2 is SMNVEV (reference sequence). V dropped 3 bases and J dropped 1 base, with 15 bases sitting between them. CDR3 sequence reads: CASSFIPIKPNTEAFF. The CDR3 region has the DNA TGTGCCAGCAGTTTCATTCCGATCAAGCCGAACACTGAAGCTTTCTTT.

Only one count was recorded for this clone. The chain employs TRBV6-6 and TRBJ1-2, with D perhaps TRBD1 (5 bases). The CDR3 contains 16 residues. Between the trimmed V and J ends, which lost 4 bases and 4 bases, there was a span of 19 bases. The germline V gene encodes CDR1 MNHNY and CDR2 SVGAGI (reference sequence). The CDR3 DNA is TGTGCCAGCAGTTTTGGCAGGGCCCCTCTTGGCTATGGCTACACCTTC. It codes for CASSFGRAPLGYGYTF.